A single sample gave rise to the 19 T cell receptor beta chains below, sequenced in a study of monozygotic twins with inflammatory bowel disease. TCRdb reanalyzed the 5' RACE reads and collapses them to one entry per CDR3 protein, without DNA. The specimen's table records under 45,000 distinct CDR3 sequences. Sequencing used blood. Receptor source: a human donor with ulcerative colitis or Crohn's disease, or a healthy co-twin of an affected twin (not recorded which).

The chain is built from TRBV7-2 and TRBJ2-2. The CDR3 has 15 amino acids. Germline CDR1 reads SGHTA; CDR2 reads FQGNSA. This chain's CDR3 is CASSLRGGNTGELFF.

The chain links TRBV7-2 to TRBJ1-1; checking the TCRdb D call of TRBD1 is not possible without DNA. CDR3 length: 14 amino acids. Germline-derived CDR1 and CDR2 are SGHTA and FQGNSA. CDR3 amino acids: CASSSGTGWDEAFF.

This chain links TRBV14 with TRBJ1-5. Per the germline V gene, CDR1 is SGHDN and CDR2 is FVKESK. The CDR3 sequence is 13 residues long. This CDR3 reads CASSLFSNQPQHF.

V gene TRBV20-1 combines with J gene TRBJ2-7; absent DNA, TCRdb's TRBD2 call cannot be checked. The CDR3 covers 16 residues. From germline, CDR1 is DFQATT and CDR2 SNEGSKA (reference sequence). CDR3: CSASGTSYPSSYEQYF.

The rearrangement joins TRBV19 to TRBJ2-2; the TRBD2 assignment by TCRdb is unverifiable without DNA. The germline V gene encodes CDR1 LNHDA and CDR2 SQIVND (reference sequence). The CDR3 contains 15 residues. This CDR3 is CASSESSPSTGELFF.

V and J are TRBV18 and TRBJ2-7; TCRdb names TRBD1, which stays unverified in the absence of DNA. This CDR3 is 12 amino acids long. Germline CDR1 reads KGHSH; CDR2 reads LQKENI. CDR3 residues: CASSPGQYEQYF.

The V and J genes are TRBV7-9 and TRBJ1-5. CDR3 length: 12 residues. The germline V gene has CDR1 SEHNR and CDR2 FQNEAQ (reference sequence). CDR3 in amino acids: CASSLMAQPQHF.

This chain connects TRBV7-9 to TRBJ1-2; TCRdb picks TRBD1, but there is no DNA to check that call. This CDR3 is 15 amino acids long. Germline V CDR1 and CDR2: SEHNR, FQNEAQ (reference sequence). The CDR3 loop is CASSPHQGARHGYTF.

The V and J genes are TRBV28 and TRBJ2-1. The CDR3 contains 15 residues. Germline loops: CDR1 MDHEN, CDR2 SYDVKM. The CDR3 sequence: CASSLLFGVNNEQFF.

The J gene is TRBJ2-7, the V gene TRBV5-1; TCRdb's D gene call, TRBD2, goes unchecked for lack of DNA. This CDR3 has 13 amino acids. From germline, CDR1 is SGHRS and CDR2 YFSETQ. The CDR3: CASSLGAPYEQYF.

The V call is TRBV5-1, the J call TRBJ2-7. The CDR3 contains 15 residues. Germline-derived CDR1 and CDR2 are SGHRS and YFSETQ. The chain's CDR3 is CASSPESGSSYEQYF.

The chain couples TRBV19 to TRBJ1-4; TCRdb outputs TRBD1, but without DNA this stays unchecked. CDR3 length equals 14 residues. Per germline, CDR1 LNHDA and CDR2 SQIVND (reference sequence). CDR3 protein: CASSIAGNDEKLFF.

CDR3 protein: CSVELAGGPGANVLTF. This sequence joins TRBV29-1 and TRBJ2-6; TCRdb reports TRBD2, a call that lacks DNA to check it against. In germline, CDR1 is SQVTM, CDR2 ANQGSEA. The CDR3 length is 16 residues.

This clonotype is medium-sized by frequency. The chain joins TRBV7-6 to TRBJ2-1; TCRdb's assignment of TRBD1 cannot be checked, as there is no DNA. Per germline, CDR1 SGHVS and CDR2 FNYEAQ. There are 15 residues in the CDR3. The CDR3: CASSPGTGVGNEQFF.

The V and J genes are TRBV6-1 and TRBJ1-1; with no DNA, the TCRdb D assignment of TRBD1 cannot be verified. Germline V gene data show CDR1 as MNHNS and CDR2 as SASEGT. CDR3 length: 14 amino acids. CDR3 residues: CASSDHRADTEAFF.

The chain links TRBV5-1 to TRBJ1-4. The length of the CDR3 is 15 residues. Germline-derived CDR1 and CDR2 are SGHRS and YFSETQ. The CDR3 protein is CASSAYIGTNEKLFF. Looking up the rest from reference TRBV5-1 and TRBJ1-4 gives the full variable domain: KAGVTQTPRYLIKTRGQQVTLSCSPISGHRSVSWYQQTPGQGLQFLFEYFSETQRNKGNFPGRFSGRQFSNSRSEMNVSTLELGDSALYLCASSAYIGTNEKLFFGSGTQLSVL.

J is TRBJ2-2 and V is TRBV27; TCRdb returns TRBD1, unconfirmable since there is no DNA. Germline CDR1 and CDR2: MNHEY and SMNVEV (reference sequence). CDR3 length: 12 amino acids. The CDR3: CASAPAFGELFF.

The chain employs TRBV18 and TRBJ2-2; TCRdb gives TRBD1 as the D gene, but with no DNA this cannot be confirmed. This CDR3 has 18 amino acids. Germline-derived CDR1 and CDR2 are KGHSH and LQKENI. This CDR3 reads CASSPGVETGRNTGELFF.

The chain is built from TRBV27 and TRBJ2-7; the TRBD1 assignment by TCRdb is unverifiable without DNA. Germline V gives CDR1 MNHEY, CDR2 SMNVEV (reference sequence). This CDR3 has 15 residues. CDR3 sequence: CASSLFGTGHYEQYF.